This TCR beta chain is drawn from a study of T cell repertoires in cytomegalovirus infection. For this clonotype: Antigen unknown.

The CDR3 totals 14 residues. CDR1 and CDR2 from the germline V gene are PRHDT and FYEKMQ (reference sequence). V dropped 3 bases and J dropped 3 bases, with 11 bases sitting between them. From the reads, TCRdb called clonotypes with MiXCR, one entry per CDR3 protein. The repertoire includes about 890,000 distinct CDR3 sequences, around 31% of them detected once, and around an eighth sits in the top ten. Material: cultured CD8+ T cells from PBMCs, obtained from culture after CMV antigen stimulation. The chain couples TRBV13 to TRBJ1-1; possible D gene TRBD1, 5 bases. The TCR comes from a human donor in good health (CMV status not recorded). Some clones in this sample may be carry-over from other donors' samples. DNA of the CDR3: TGTGCCAGCAGCTTCCAGGGTCTCTACACTGAAGCTTTCTTT. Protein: CASSFQGLYTEAFF.